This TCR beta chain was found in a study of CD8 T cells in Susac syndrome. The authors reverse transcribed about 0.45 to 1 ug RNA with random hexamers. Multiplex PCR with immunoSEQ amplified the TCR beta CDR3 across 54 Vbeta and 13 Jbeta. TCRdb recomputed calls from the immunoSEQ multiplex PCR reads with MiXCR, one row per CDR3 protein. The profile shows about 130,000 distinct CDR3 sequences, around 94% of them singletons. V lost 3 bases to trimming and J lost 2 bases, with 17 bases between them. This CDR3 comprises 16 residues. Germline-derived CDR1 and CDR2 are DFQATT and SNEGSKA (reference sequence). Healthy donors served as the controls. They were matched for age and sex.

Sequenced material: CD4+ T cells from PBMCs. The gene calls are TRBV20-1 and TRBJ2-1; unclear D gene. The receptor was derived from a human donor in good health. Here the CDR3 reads CSASPFTTSTYNEQFF. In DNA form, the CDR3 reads TGCAGTGCTAGCCCTTTTACTACATCAACCTACAATGAGCAGTTCTTC.